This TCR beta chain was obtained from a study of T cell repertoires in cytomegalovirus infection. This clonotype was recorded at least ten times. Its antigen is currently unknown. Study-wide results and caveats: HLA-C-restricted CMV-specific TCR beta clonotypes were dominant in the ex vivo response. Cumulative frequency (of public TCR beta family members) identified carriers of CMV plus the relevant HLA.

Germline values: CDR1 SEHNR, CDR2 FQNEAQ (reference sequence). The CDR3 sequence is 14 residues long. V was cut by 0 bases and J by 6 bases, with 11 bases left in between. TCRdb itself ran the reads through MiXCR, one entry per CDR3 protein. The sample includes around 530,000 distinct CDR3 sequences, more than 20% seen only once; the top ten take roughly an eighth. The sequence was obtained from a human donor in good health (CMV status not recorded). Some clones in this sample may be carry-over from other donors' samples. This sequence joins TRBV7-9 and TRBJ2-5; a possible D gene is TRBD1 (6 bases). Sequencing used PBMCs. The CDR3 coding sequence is TGTGCCAGCAGCTTAGCCGCAGGGGTAAAGACCCAGTACTTC. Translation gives CASSLAAGVKTQYF.